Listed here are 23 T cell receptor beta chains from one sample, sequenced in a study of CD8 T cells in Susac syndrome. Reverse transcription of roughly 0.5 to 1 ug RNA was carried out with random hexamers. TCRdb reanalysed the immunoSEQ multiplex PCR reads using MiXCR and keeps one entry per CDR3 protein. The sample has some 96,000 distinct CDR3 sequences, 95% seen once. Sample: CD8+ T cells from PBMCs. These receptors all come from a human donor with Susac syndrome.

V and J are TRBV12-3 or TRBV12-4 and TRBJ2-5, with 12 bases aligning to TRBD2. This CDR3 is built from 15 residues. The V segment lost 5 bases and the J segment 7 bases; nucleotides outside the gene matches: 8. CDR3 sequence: CASSPPSGGAGTQYF. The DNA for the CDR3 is TGTGCCAGCAGTCCTCCTAGCGGGGGGGCGGGGACCCAGTACTTC.

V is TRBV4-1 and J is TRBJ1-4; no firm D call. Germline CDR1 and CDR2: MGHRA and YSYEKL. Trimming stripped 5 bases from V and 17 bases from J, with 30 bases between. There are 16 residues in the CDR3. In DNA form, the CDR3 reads TGCGCCAGCAGCTTTGGGCCCGCTATTCTTCCAGAAAGTGGATTTTTT. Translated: CASSFGPAILPESGFF.

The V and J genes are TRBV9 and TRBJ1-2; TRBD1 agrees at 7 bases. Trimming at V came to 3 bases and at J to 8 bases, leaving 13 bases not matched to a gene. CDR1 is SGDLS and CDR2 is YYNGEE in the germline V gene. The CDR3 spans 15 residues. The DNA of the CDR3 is TGTGCCAGCAGCGCCGAGCCTACAGGGGCTAAGGGCTACACCTTC. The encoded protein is CASSAEPTGAKGYTF.

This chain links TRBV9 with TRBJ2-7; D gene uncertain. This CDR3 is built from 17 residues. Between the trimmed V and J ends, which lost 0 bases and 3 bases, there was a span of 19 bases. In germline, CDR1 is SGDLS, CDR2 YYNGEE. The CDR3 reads CASSVGSLTDQSYEQYF. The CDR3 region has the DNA TGTGCCAGCAGCGTAGGATCACTAACCGACCAAAGCTACGAGCAGTACTTC.

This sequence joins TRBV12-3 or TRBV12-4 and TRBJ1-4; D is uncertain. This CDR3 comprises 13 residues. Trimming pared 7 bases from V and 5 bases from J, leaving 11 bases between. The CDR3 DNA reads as TGTGCCAGCACCGAGAGGGAGAATGAAAAACTGTTTTTT. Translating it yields CASTERENEKLFF.

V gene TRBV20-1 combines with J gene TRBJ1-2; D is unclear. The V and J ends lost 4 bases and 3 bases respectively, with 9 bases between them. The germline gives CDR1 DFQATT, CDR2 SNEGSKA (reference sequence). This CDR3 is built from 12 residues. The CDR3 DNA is TGCAGTGCTATCCTCGATTACTATGGCTACACCTTC. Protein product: CSAILDYYGYTF.

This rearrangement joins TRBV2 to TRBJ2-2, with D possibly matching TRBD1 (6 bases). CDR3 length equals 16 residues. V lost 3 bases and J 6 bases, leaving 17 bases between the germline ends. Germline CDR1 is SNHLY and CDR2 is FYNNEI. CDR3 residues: CASSEQDSAVAGELFF. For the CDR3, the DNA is TGTGCCAGCAGTGAGCAGGACAGTGCAGTCGCCGGGGAGCTGTTTTTT.

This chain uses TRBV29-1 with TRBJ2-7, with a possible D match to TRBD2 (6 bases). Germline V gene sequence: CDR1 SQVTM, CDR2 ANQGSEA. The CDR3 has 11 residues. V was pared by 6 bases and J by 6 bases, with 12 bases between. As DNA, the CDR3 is TGCAGCGTGATCGGGAGAGCCGAGCAGTACTTC. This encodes CSVIGRAEQYF.

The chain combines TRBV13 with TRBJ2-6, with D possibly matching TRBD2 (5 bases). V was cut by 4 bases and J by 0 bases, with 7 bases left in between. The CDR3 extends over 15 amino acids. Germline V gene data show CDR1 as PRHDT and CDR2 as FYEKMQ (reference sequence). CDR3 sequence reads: CASSYGVSGANVLTF. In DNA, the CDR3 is TGTGCCAGCAGCTACGGGGTCTCTGGGGCCAACGTCCTGACTTTC.

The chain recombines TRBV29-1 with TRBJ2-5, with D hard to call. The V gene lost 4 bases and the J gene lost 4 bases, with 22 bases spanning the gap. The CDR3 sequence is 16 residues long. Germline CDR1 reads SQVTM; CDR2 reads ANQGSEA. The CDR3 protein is CSVGRQPPATGETQYF. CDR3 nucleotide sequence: TGCAGCGTTGGTCGGCAGCCCCCCGCCACGGGAGAGACCCAGTACTTC.

The CDR3 loop reads CASSLMGDEQYF. The CDR3 DNA sequence: TGTGCCAGCAGCCTCATGGGGGACGAGCAGTACTTC. The V and J genes are TRBV13 and TRBJ2-7, with D perhaps assigned TRBD1 or TRBD2 (5 bases each). CDR3 length: 12 amino acids. Germline CDR1 and CDR2: PRHDT and FYEKMQ (reference sequence). V gave up 5 bases and J gave up 5 bases, with 10 bases separating them.

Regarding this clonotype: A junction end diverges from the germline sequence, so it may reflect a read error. The CDR3 DNA reads as TGTGCTAGCAGCTCTAACAGGAACACTGAAGCTTTCTTT. As protein: CASSSNRNTEAFF. V is TRBV7-7 and J is TRBJ1-1; no firm D call. Germline values: CDR1 SSHAT, CDR2 FNYEAQ (reference sequence). This CDR3 region has 13 residues.

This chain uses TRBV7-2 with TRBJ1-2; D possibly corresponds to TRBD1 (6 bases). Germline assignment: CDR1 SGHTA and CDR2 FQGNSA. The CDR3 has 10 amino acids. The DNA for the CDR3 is TGTGCAGCAAGGGGGTATGGCTACACCTTC. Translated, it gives CAARGYGYTF. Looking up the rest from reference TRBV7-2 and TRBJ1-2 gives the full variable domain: GAGVSQSPSNKVTEKGKDVELRCDPISGHTALYWYRQSLGQGLEFLIYFQGNSAPDKSGLPSDRFSAERTGGSVSTLTIQRTQQEDSAVYLCAARGYGYTFGSGTRLTVV.

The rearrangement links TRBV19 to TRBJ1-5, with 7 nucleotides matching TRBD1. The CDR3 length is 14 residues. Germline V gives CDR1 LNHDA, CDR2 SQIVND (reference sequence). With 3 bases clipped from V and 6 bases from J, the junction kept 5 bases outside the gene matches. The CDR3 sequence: CASSMGTGVQPQHF. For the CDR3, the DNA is TGTGCCAGTAGTATGGGTACAGGGGTTCAGCCCCAGCATTTT.

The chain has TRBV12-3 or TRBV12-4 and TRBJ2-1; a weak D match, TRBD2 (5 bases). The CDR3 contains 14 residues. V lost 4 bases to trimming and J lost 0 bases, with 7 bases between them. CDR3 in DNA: TGTGCCAGCAGTTCGGCGGGCTCCTACAATGAGCAGTTCTTC. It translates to CASSSAGSYNEQFF.

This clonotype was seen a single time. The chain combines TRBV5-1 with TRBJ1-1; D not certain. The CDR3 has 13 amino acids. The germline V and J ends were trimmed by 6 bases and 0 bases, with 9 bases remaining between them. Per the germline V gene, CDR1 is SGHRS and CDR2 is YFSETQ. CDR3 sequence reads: CASKKELNTEAFF. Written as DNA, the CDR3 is TGCGCCAGCAAGAAGGAACTGAACACTGAAGCTTTCTTT.

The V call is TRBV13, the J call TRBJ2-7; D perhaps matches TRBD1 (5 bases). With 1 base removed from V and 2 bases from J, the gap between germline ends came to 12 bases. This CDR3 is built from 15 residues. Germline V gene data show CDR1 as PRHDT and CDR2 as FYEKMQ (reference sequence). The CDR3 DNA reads TGTGCCAGCAGCTTAGATCACCCGGACACCTACGAGCAGTACTTC. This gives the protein CASSLDHPDTYEQYF.

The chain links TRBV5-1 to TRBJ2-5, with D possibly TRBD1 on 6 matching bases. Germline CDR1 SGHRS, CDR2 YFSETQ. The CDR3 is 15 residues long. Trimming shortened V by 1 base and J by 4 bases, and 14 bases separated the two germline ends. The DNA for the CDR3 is TGCGCCAGCAGCTTGTCTCAGGGGAGACCAGAGACCCAGTACTTC. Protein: CASSLSQGRPETQYF.

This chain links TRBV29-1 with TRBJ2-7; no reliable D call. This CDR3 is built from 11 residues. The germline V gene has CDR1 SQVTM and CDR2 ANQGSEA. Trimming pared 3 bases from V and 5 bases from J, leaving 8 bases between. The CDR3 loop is CSVDDGHEQYF. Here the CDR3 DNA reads TGCAGCGTTGATGACGGTCACGAGCAGTACTTC.

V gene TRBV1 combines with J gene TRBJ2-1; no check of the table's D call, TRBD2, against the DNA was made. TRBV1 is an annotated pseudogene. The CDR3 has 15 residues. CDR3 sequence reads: CTSSLGLAGENEQFF. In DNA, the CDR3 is TGCACCAGCAGCCTGGGACTAGCGGGGGAGAATGAGCAGTTCTTC.

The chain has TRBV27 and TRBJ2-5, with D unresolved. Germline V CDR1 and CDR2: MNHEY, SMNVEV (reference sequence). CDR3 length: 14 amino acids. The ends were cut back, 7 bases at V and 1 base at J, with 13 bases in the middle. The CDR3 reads CASNKRGFQETQYF. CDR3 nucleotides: TGTGCCAGCAACAAAAGAGGTTTCCAAGAGACCCAGTACTTC.

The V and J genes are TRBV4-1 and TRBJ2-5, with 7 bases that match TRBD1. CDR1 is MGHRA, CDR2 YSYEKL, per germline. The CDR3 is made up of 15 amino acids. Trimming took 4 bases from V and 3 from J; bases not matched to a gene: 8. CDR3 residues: CASSRPGQAKETQYF. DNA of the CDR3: TGCGCCAGCAGCCGCCCCGGACAGGCCAAAGAGACCCAGTACTTC.

The CDR3 is CASSLQQSNEQFF. DNA for the CDR3: TGTGCCAGCAGTTTGCAACAGAGCAATGAGCAGTTCTTC. V gene TRBV28 combines with J gene TRBJ2-1; D gene uncertain. CDR3 length equals 13 residues. Germline V gene data show CDR1 as MDHEN and CDR2 as SYDVKM. Trimming pared 3 bases from V and 6 bases from J, leaving 9 bases between.